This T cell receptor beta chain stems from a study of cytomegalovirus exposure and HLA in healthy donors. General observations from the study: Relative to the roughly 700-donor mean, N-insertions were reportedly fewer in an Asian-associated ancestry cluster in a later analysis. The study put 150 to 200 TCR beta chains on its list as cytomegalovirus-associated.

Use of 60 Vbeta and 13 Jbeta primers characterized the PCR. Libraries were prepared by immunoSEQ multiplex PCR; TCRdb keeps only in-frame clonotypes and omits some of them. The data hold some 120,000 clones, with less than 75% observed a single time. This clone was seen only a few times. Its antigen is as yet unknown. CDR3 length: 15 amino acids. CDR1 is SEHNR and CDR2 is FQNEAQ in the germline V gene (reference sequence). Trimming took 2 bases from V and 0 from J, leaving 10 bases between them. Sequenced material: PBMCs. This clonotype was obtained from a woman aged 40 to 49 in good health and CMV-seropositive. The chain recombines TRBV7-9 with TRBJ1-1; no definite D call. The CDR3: CASSLMGRVNTEAFF. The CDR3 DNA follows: TGTGCCAGCAGCTTAATGGGGAGGGTGAACACTGAAGCTTTCTTT.